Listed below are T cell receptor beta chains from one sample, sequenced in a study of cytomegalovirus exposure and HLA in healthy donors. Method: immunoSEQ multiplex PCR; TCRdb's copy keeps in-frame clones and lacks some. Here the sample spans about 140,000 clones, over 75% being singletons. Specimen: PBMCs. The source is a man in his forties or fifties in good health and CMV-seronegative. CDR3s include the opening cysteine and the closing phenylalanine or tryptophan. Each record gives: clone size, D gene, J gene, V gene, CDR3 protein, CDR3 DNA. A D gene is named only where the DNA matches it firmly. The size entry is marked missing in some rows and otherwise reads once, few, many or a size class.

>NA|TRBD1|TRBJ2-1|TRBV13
CASSLVGQGYEQFF
TGTGCCAGCAGCTTAGTGGGACAGGGTTATGAGCAGTTCTTC
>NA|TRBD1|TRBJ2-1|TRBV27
CASRDGQGFDEQFF
TGTGCCAGCAGGGATGGACAGGGATTCGATGAGCAGTTCTTC
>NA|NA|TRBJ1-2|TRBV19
CASKKQARFPNYGYTF
TGTGCCAGTAAGAAACAGGCGCGATTTCCTAACTATGGCTACACCTTC
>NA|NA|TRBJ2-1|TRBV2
CASSADRNNEQFF
TGTGCCAGCAGTGCCGACAGAAACAATGAGCAGTTCTTC
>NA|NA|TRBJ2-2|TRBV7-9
CASSLAGAGELFF
TGTGCCAGCAGCTTAGCGGGCGCCGGGGAGCTGTTTTTT
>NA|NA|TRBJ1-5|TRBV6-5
CASGRGVNQPQHF
TGTGCCAGCGGGAGGGGAGTTAATCAGCCCCAGCATTTT
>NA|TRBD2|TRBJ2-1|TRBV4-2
CASSQDRASGDNEQFF
TGTGCCAGCAGCCAAGACCGGGCTAGCGGGGACAATGAGCAGTTCTTC
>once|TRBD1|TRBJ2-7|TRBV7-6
CASSLDRGEQYF
TGTGCCAGCAGCTTGGACAGGGGCGAGCAGTACTTC
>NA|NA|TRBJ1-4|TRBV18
CASSGRRNEKLFF
TGTGCCAGCTCGGGAAGGAGGAATGAAAAACTGTTTTTT
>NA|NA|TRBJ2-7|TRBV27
CASSLAGGWGSYEQYF
TGTGCCAGCAGTTTAGCTGGGGGGTGGGGCTCCTACGAGCAGTACTTC
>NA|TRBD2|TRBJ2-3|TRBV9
CASSSSNSGGTDTQYF
TGTGCCAGCAGCTCATCGAATAGCGGGGGCACAGATACGCAGTATTTT
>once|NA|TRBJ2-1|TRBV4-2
CASSQITGNEQFF
TGTGCCAGCAGCCAAATCACAGGGAATGAGCAGTTCTTC
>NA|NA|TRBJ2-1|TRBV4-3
CASSQDLGSGPYNEQFF
TGCGCCAGCAGCCAAGATCTTGGTAGCGGTCCCTACAATGAGCAGTTCTTC
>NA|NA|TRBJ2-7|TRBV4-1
CASSQVEGLSYEQYF
TGCGCCAGCAGCCAAGTGGAGGGACTCTCCTACGAGCAGTACTTC
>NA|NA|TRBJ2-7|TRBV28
CASSLRGRGYEQYF
TGTGCCAGCAGTTTGCGGGGTCGGGGCTACGAGCAGTACTTC
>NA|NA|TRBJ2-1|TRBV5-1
CASSDLLVGENEQFF
TGCGCCAGCAGCGACCTACTTGTGGGAGAAAATGAGCAGTTCTTC
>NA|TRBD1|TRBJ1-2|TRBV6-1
CASSDTRGLWKFYGYTF
TGTGCCAGCAGTGACACCAGGGGGTTGTGGAAGTTCTATGGCTACACCTTC
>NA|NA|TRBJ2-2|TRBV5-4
CASSLADGINTGELFF
TGTGCCAGCAGCTTGGCGGACGGGATAAACACCGGGGAGCTGTTTTTT
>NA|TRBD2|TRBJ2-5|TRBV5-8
CASSLGSGRGQETQYF
TGTGCCAGCAGCTTGGGGAGCGGGAGAGGACAAGAGACCCAGTACTTC
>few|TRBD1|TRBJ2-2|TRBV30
CAWSQTGRTGELFF
TGTGCCTGGAGTCAGACAGGGCGCACCGGGGAGCTGTTTTTT
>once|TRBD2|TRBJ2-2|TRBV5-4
CASSSAGDTGELFF
TGTGCCAGCAGCTCGGCGGGGGACACCGGGGAGCTGTTTTTT
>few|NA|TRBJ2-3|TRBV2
CASSEGQISTDTQYF
TGTGCCAGCAGTGAAGGGCAGATTAGCACAGATACGCAGTATTTT
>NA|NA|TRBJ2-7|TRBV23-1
CASSHSRRGTHEQYF
TGCGCCAGCAGTCACTCACGGAGGGGAACCCACGAGCAGTACTTC
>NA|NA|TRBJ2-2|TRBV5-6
CASSLDGGGYTGELFF
TGTGCCAGCAGCTTGGATGGAGGGGGCTACACCGGGGAGCTGTTTTTT
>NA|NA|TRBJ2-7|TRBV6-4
CASSTYEQYF
TGTGCCAGCAGCACCTACGAGCAGTACTTC
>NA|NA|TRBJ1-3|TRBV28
CASTPSVNSGNTIYF
TGTGCCAGCACTCCATCAGTGAACTCTGGAAACACCATATATTTT
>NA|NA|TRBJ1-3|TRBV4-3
CASSQDWSSSGNTIYF
TGCGCCAGCAGCCAAGATTGGTCGAGCTCTGGAAACACCATATATTTT
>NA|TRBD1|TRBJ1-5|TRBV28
CASSTTLTGGNQPQHF
TGTGCCAGCAGCACGACTCTTACAGGGGGCAATCAGCCCCAGCATTTT
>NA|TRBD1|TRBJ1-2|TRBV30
CAWGTGGIGYTF
TGTGCCTGGGGGACAGGGGGTATTGGCTACACCTTC
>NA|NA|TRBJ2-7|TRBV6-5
CASGVGRTGEQYF
TGTGCCAGCGGGGTGGGCAGGACGGGGGAGCAGTACTTC
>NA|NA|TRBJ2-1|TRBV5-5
CASSPWMRAGNEQFF
TGTGCCAGCAGCCCCTGGATGAGGGCCGGTAATGAGCAGTTCTTC
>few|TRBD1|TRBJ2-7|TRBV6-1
CASRQGFLHNEQYF
TGTGCCAGCAGACAGGGGTTTCTCCACAACGAGCAGTACTTC
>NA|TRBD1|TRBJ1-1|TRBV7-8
CASSDGTGLNTEAFF
TGTGCCAGCAGCGACGGGACAGGGCTGAACACTGAAGCTTTCTTT
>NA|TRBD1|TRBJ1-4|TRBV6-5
CASSYRQGVNEKLFF
TGTGCCAGCAGTTACCGACAGGGGGTGAATGAAAAACTGTTTTTT
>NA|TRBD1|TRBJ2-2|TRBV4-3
CASSQGTGGSGELFF
TGCGCCAGCAGCCAAGGGACAGGGGGCAGCGGGGAGCTGTTTTTT
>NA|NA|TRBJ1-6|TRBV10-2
CASSERVPKGGNSPLHF
TGCGCCAGCAGTGAGCGGGTCCCGAAGGGAGGAAATTCACCCCTCCACTTT
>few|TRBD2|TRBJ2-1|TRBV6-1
CASSEAAIAGVGEQFF
TGTGCCAGCAGTGAGGCCGCTATAGCGGGAGTGGGGGAGCAGTTCTTC
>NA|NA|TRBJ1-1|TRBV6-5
CASSYSAGAEAFF
TGTGCCAGCAGTTACTCTGCGGGTGCTGAAGCTTTCTTT
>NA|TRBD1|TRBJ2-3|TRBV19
CASSSPIRTGGSPDTQYF
TGTGCCAGTAGTTCGCCCATTCGGACAGGGGGCTCCCCAGATACGCAGTATTTT
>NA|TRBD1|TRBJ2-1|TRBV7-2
CASSPRQGVNPNEQFF
TGTGCCAGCAGCCCAAGACAGGGAGTAAACCCCAATGAGCAGTTCTTC
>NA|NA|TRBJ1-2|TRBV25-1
CASRGNNYGYTF
TGTGCCAGCAGGGGCAATAACTATGGCTACACCTTC
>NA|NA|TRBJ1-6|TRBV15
CATSSSREVMNSPLHF
TGTGCCACCAGCAGTTCCAGGGAGGTTATGAATTCACCCCTCCACTTT
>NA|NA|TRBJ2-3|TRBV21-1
CASTSTSYGTDTQYF
TGTGCCAGCACGTCGACTAGCTATGGCACAGATACGCAGTATTTT
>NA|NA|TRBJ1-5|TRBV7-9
CSSSLGVQPQHF
TGTTCCAGCAGCTTAGGCGTACAGCCCCAGCATTTT